These T cell receptor beta chains were read from a single sample in a study of T-cell reconstitution after alpha-beta-depleted transplantation in children. TCRdb fed the PCR reads into MiXCR, producing one record per CDR3 protein. The data contain some 180,000 distinct CDR3 sequences, about 7% of them singletons. Sequenced here: PBMCs, sampled before TCRalphabeta/CD19-depleted stem cell transplant. The receptors stem from a boy aged 2 to 10 with acute lymphoblastic leukemia, due to receive a stem cell transplant. Each CDR3 is given with its conserved first and last residue. A D gene is named only where the DNA matches it firmly. Size is stated for part of the rows, as once, few or many counts, or as a class when the clone is expanded.

many	TRBJ2-7	TRBV7-2	TRBD1	TGTGCCAGCAGCTTCATGACAGGGACCTACGAGCAGTACTTC	CASSFMTGTYEQYF
many	TRBJ1-4	TRBV29-1	.	TGCAGCGTTGGGGATGTCCCAGGGGAAAAACTGTTTTTT	CSVGDVPGEKLFF
many	TRBJ2-5	TRBV29-1	.	TGCAGCGGGGGCGAGGCGACCCAGTACTTC	CSGGEATQYF
many	TRBJ2-3	TRBV5-1	TRBD2	TGCGCCAGCAGCCCACTACTAGCGGGAGGTTTGGCAGATACGCAGTATTTT	CASSPLLAGGLADTQYF
many	TRBJ1-5	TRBV20-1	.	TGCAGTGCTCCCACTTTGGGGGGGGATAATCAGCCCCAGCATTTT	CSAPTLGGDNQPQHF
many	TRBJ2-7	TRBV20-1	TRBD1	TGCAGTGCTAGGGCTGCAGGCAGGGGGCTAGAGCAGTACTTC	CSARAAGRGLEQYF
many	TRBJ2-3	TRBV7-2	.	TGTGCCAGCAGCTTTGATGCGGGACTCAGCCTAGCGCAGTATTTT	CASSFDAGLSLAQYF
.	TRBJ2-3	TRBV5-1	.	TGCGCCAGCAGCTTGATGGCTCACGGGAGCACAGATACGCAGTATTTT	CASSLMAHGSTDTQYF
few	TRBJ2-7	TRBV18	TRBD1	TGTGCCAGCCGGACAGGAGTCCGGGACGAGCAGTACTTC	CASRTGVRDEQYF
many	TRBJ2-7	TRBV20-1	.	TGCAGTGCTACAGACAGAACACAGACCTACGAGCAGTACTTC	CSATDRTQTYEQYF
many	TRBJ2-5	TRBV7-2	TRBD2	TGTGCCAGCAGCTTAGCGCTGCCTAGCGGGGCGGTAGAGACCCAGTACTTC	CASSLALPSGAVETQYF
many	TRBJ2-5	TRBV20-1	.	TGCAGTGCTGCGGGGACAGTGGAGACCCAGTACTTC	CSAAGTVETQYF
few	TRBJ2-7	TRBV27	.	TGTGCCAGCAGGCGGGGCGACGAGCAGTACTTC	CASRRGDEQYF
few	TRBJ2-4	TRBV11-2	TRBD1	TGTGCCAGCAGCGTAGACAGGGGGCATGGCATTCAGTACTTC	CASSVDRGHGIQYF
many	TRBJ2-3	TRBV9	TRBD2	TGTGCCAGCAGCGCCGGGACTAGCTCGTCAGATACGCAGTATTTT	CASSAGTSSSDTQYF
.	TRBJ2-7	TRBV20-1	TRBD2	TGCAGTGCTCAAGGCGCTAGCGGGATCTACGAGCAGTACTTC	CSAQGASGIYEQYF
.	TRBJ2-5	TRBV10-2	.	TGCGCCAGCAGTGAGTCTCCGGAACAGGGTAAAGAGACCCAGTACTTC	CASSESPEQGKETQYF
few	TRBJ2-3	TRBV6-2/TRBV6-3	TRBD2	TGTGCCAGCAGTTCGGGACTAGCGGGGGGGACTCCCACAGATACGCAGTATTTT	CASSSGLAGGTPTDTQYF
many	TRBJ1-6	TRBV7-2	TRBD1	TGTGCCAGCAGCTGGATTAACCAGGGGGACGGTTCACCCCTCCACTTT	CASSWINQGDGSPLHF
many	TRBJ1-1	TRBV29-1	.	TGCAGCGGACGGGAGGTGGGGCTGAACACTGAAGCTTTCTTT	CSGREVGLNTEAFF
.	TRBJ1-2	TRBV12-5	.	TGTGCTAGTGGTTTGGTTGGTGAACGGACCCTATATGGCTACACCTTC	CASGLVGERTLYGYTF
many	TRBJ2-5	TRBV5-1	.	TGCGCCAGCTCCCGGGACACCAGACAGGAGACCCAGTACTTC	CASSRDTRQETQYF
many	TRBJ2-5	TRBV7-2	TRBD2	TGTGCCAGCACCCTAGCGGGAAGGGAGACCCAGTACTTC	CASTLAGRETQYF
many	TRBJ1-1	TRBV12-3/TRBV12-4	.	TGTGCCAGCAGAAGACATACAGGGAACACTGAAGCTTTCTTT	CASRRHTGNTEAFF
.	TRBJ2-1	TRBV20-1	TRBD2	TGCAGTGCTAAAATATGGGACTGGGACTATCCGGAGCAGTTCTTC	CSAKIWDWDYPEQFF
many	TRBJ2-3	TRBV30	.	TGTGCCTGGCAGAGGGTCAGCGCAGATACGCAGTATTTT	CAWQRVSADTQYF
many	TRBJ2-6	TRBV12-3/TRBV12-4	.	TGTGCCAGCAGTTTTATATCCGTCCTGACTTTC	CASSFISVLTF
few	TRBJ1-1	TRBV15	TRBD1	TGTGCCACCAGCTCACGGACAGGGGGCTTTTCTGAAGCTTTCTTT	CATSSRTGGFSEAFF
.	TRBJ2-3	TRBV5-4	.	TGTGCCAGCAGCCTACTAACGTCTAGCACAGATACGCAGTATTTT	CASSLLTSSTDTQYF
few	TRBJ2-2	TRBV4-3	.	TGCGCCAGCAGCCAAGATTGGCTCTCGTCCGGGGAGCTGTTTTTT	CASSQDWLSSGELFF
few	TRBJ2-3	TRBV11-2	TRBD2	TGTGCCAGCAGCTTAGTCCCATTTTTAGCGGGGGGGCAAGATACGCAGTATTTT	CASSLVPFLAGGQDTQYF
few	TRBJ2-2	TRBV6-1	.	TGTGCCAGCAGTGCAAAGCCGTACACCGGGGAGCTGTTTTTT	CASSAKPYTGELFF
many	TRBJ2-5	TRBV20-1	TRBD2	TGCAGTGCTCACCCTGTCTACTCGCGGGGGGCACAAGAGACCCAGTACTTC	CSAHPVYSRGAQETQYF
.	TRBJ2-1	TRBV6-1	.	TGTGCCAGCAGAGACGGGACCCAATCCCTCAATGAGCAGTTCTTC	CASRDGTQSLNEQFF
many	TRBJ2-1	TRBV10-3	.	TGTGCCATCAGTGAACTCGGGGGTGACAATGAGCAGTTCTTC	CAISELGGDNEQFF
.	TRBJ2-3	TRBV10-3	.	TGTGCCATCAGTCGGGACTCCCGATTCACAGATACGCAGTATTTT	CAISRDSRFTDTQYF
few	TRBJ2-1	TRBV29-1	TRBD1	TGCAGCGTTGAGTCAGGGGGCGATGAGCAGTTCTTC	CSVESGGDEQFF
.	TRBJ2-3	TRBV12-3/TRBV12-4	TRBD1	TGTGCCAGCAGTTTCTCTGGACAGGGAGATACGCAGTATTTT	CASSFSGQGDTQYF
few	TRBJ2-2	TRBV2	.	TGTGCCAGCAGTGAACTCGAGACCGGGGAGCTGTTTTTT	CASSELETGELFF
many	TRBJ2-3	TRBV7-2	.	TGTGCCAGCAGCTTAGTTGCGGGACTCGCAGATACGCAGTATTTT	CASSLVAGLADTQYF
few	TRBJ1-2	TRBV5-4	.	TGTGCCAGCAGCACAGTACAGGGCTTCAGTGGTGGCTACACCTTC	CASSTVQGFSGGYTF
.	TRBJ1-5	TRBV7-9	.	TGTGCCAGCAGCTTAGCAGGGGAGGGGAATCAGCCCCAGCATTTT	CASSLAGEGNQPQHF